This T cell receptor delta chain was documented in a study of delta chains in infants with herpesvirus infections. General study findings and limits: Only the first time point after infection showed the public clonotype. CMV-uninfected infants might carry this public clonotype below detection. Public-clonotype frequency seemingly fell with older age at infection.

Reverse transcription of PBMC RNA used primers specific for the gamma and delta chains. TCRdb reapplied CATT to the RT-PCR reads. Among 1,300 to 1,500 delta-chain clones listed, just under 35% were seen once. On this clone itself: Its target is not known.

This CDR3 has 17 amino acids. The germline gives CDR1 TSWWSYY, CDR2 QGS. V shed 0 bases, J shed 6 bases, and the junction held 11 bases outside the gene matches. The chain carries TRDV1 and TRDJ1; 9 bases are a match to TRDD3. The sequenced sample was peripheral blood, obtained at time point 1 of longitudinal follow-up. This receptor was obtained from a human donor who was a Ugandan infant, either HIV-exposed or HIV-unexposed (not recorded which). CDR3 protein: CALGELTSTGGTYKLIF. CDR3 in DNA: TGTGCTCTTGGGGAACTGACCAGTACTGGGGGAACTTATAAACTCATCTTT.